Below are 24 T cell receptor beta chains sequenced from a single sample in a study of T cells in Graves' hyperthyroidism and ophthalmopathy. Regions amplified from RNA transcripts were the TCR beta CDR3 regions. HTBI primers were employed in a first-round RT-PCR of the TCR CDR3. In TCRdb, the multiplex PCR reads were re-called with MiXCR into one record per CDR3 protein. The table records 100,000 to 140,000 distinct CDR3 sequences, more than 15% of them present only once. Input material: blood. Receptor source: a woman aged 50 to 60 with Graves' hyperthyroidism.

This clonotype was detected many times. The CDR3 is CASRGLTGQPQHF. CDR3 bases: TGTGCCAGCAGAGGACTAACAGGACAGCCCCAGCATTTT. The chain links TRBV12-3 or TRBV12-4 to TRBJ1-5, with TRBD1 as a possible D gene (5 bases). The V end lost 6 bases, the J end lost 7 bases, and 13 bases lay between the germline ends. This CDR3 has 13 residues.

As concerns this clonotype: A much larger clonotype is one base distant, so this may be a read error. This chain uses TRBV6-2 or TRBV6-3 with TRBJ1-3; unclear D gene. Per germline, CDR1 MNHEY and CDR2 SVGEGT. There are 14 residues in the CDR3. CDR3 nucleotide sequence: TGTGCCAGCACCAAAGCTGCTATTGGAAACACCAGATATTTT. Its translation is CASTKAAIGNTRYF.

The chain is built from TRBV2 and TRBJ1-4; 7 nucleotides agree with TRBD1. The CDR3 consists of 15 residues. After removal of 8 bases from V and 0 bases from J, the junction contained 6 bases not matched to a gene. The germline CDR1 and CDR2 sequences are SNHLY and FYNNEI. The chain's CDR3 is CASHRGSATNEKLFF. For the CDR3, the DNA is TGTGCCAGCCACAGGGGAAGTGCAACTAATGAAAAACTGTTTTTT.

This clonotype has at least ten counts. The genes are TRBV20-1 and TRBJ1-6, with 8 nucleotides matching TRBD1. The CDR3 sequence is 16 residues long. CDR1 and CDR2 (germline): DFQATT, SNEGSKA (reference sequence). With V trimmed by 0 bases and J by 7 bases, 8 bases remained unmatched. In nucleotides, the CDR3 is TGCAGTGCTAGAGAACAGGGGGGGGCTGGGAATTCACCCCTCCACTTT. Translation gives CSAREQGGAGNSPLHF.

The V call is TRBV20-1, the J call TRBJ2-1, with TRBD2 identical over 11 bases. The CDR3 spans 15 residues. The J segment lost 6 bases and the V segment lost 0 bases, leaving 4 bases of the junction unmatched. CDR1 is DFQATT, CDR2 SNEGSKA, per germline (reference sequence). The CDR3 DNA is TGCAGTGCTAGAGATATGGGACTAGCGGTCAATGAGCAGTTCTTC. It is translated as CSARDMGLAVNEQFF.

In this sample, this clonotype turned up many times. V gene TRBV11-2 combines with J gene TRBJ2-3; D is unresolved. The CDR3 contains 13 residues. Trimming pared 5 bases from V and 3 bases from J, leaving 9 bases between. Germline lookup yields CDR1 SGHAT and CDR2 FQNNGV. The CDR3 loop reads CASSPNPTDTQYF. CDR3 in DNA: TGTGCCAGCAGCCCTAATCCGACAGATACGCAGTATTTT.

This clonotype was counted at least ten times. This rearrangement joins TRBV20-1 to TRBJ1-2; TRBD1 aligns across 8 bases. CDR1 DFQATT and CDR2 SNEGSKA come from the germline V gene (reference sequence). V lost 3 bases to trimming and J lost 10 bases; unmatched junction nucleotides: 10. The CDR3 covers 13 residues. The CDR3 spells CSASRSGGGDYTF. In nucleotides, the CDR3 is TGCAGTGCTAGCCGCTCAGGGGGCGGCGACTACACCTTC.

The rearrangement joins TRBV28 to TRBJ1-2; maybe TRBD1 (5 bases). Per germline, CDR1 MDHEN and CDR2 SYDVKM. V shed 4 bases and J shed 6 bases, with 18 bases lying between them. This CDR3 comprises 15 residues. CDR3 DNA: TGTGCCAGCAGTTGGGCAGGGTGGCGGCGAGATGGCTACACCTTC. Amino acid sequence: CASSWAGWRRDGYTF.

About this clonotype: This may stem from a read error, because a much larger clone lies one nucleotide away. Here the CDR3 omits its conserved ending phenylalanine or tryptophan, so a read error is the likely source. The chain joins TRBV18 to TRBJ1-1; 11 positions match TRBD1. V was clipped by 6 bases and J by 5 bases; unmatched bases: 11. The germline gives CDR1 KGHSH, CDR2 LQKENI. The CDR3 spans 16 residues. This CDR3 reads CASSWTGGTTVTEAFS. CDR3 sequence (DNA): TGTGCCAGCTCCTGGACAGGGGGCACGACGGTGACTGAAGCTTTCTCT.

This clonotype was counted many times. The chain combines TRBV28 with TRBJ2-5; TRBD2 might be the D (6 bases). The V gene lost 6 bases and the J gene lost 5 bases, with 19 bases spanning the gap. Germline CDR1 is MDHEN and CDR2 is SYDVKM. The CDR3 length is 15 residues. CDR3 nucleotides: TGTGCCAGCAGGCGAGGTCCTAGCGCGGGCGAGACCCAGTACTTC. Translating it yields CASRRGPSAGETQYF.

This clonotype was counted at least ten times. The CDR3 DNA sequence: TGTGCCAGCAACCCTAGCGGGAGCCCAATGAATACGCAGTATTTT. This gives the protein CASNPSGSPMNTQYF. This chain uses TRBV27 with TRBJ2-3, with TRBD2 matching over 10 bases. There are 15 residues in the CDR3. V lost 7 bases to trimming and J lost 7 bases; unmatched junction nucleotides: 11. Germline V gives CDR1 MNHEY, CDR2 SMNVEV (reference sequence).

A remark on this clonotype: One junction end disagrees with the germline gene, perhaps due to a read error. The chain couples TRBV4-2 to TRBJ1-1, with 7 nucleotides matching TRBD1. Germline assignment: CDR1 LGHNA and CDR2 YNFKEQ. CDR3 length: 15 amino acids. This chain's CDR3 is CASSQADRQNTEALF. The CDR3 nucleotides read TGTGCCAGCAGCCAGGCGGACAGGCAGAACACTGAAGCTCTCTTT.

This clonotype has just a few counts. V is TRBV6-1 and J is TRBJ2-5; D possibly corresponds to TRBD1 (6 bases). The CDR3 covers 12 residues. V was trimmed by 6 bases and J by 5 bases, leaving 10 bases between them. Germline V CDR1 and CDR2: MNHNS, SASEGT. Written as DNA, the CDR3 is TGTGCCAGCAGCAGACAGGAGGAGACCCAGTACTTC. Residues: CASSRQEETQYF.

A few counts support this clonotype. The chain has TRBV27 and TRBJ2-7; TRBD1 matches 7 bases. Losses at the gene ends were 3 bases for V and 6 bases for J; bases not matched to a gene: 5. The CDR3 loop spans 13 amino acids. CDR1 is MNHEY and CDR2 is SMNVEV in the germline V gene (reference sequence). The chain's CDR3 is CASSFVAGGEQYF. As DNA, the CDR3 is TGTGCCAGCAGTTTTGTAGCAGGGGGCGAGCAGTACTTC.

In this sample, this clonotype turned up many times. This chain links TRBV19 with TRBJ1-5; D is ambiguous. Germline lookup yields CDR1 LNHDA and CDR2 SQIVND (reference sequence). Trimming cost V 5 bases and J 2 bases, with 10 bases left between them. The CDR3 length is 14 residues. CDR3 DNA sequence: TGTGCCAGTAGTCCCCAATCAGGCAATCAGCCCCAGCATTTT. Its protein product is CASSPQSGNQPQHF.

The chain recombines TRBV9 with TRBJ1-2; 7 nucleotides align to TRBD1. Germline V lookup: CDR1 SGDLS, CDR2 YYNGEE. The CDR3 has 14 amino acids. The trim removed 4 bases at V and 3 bases at J, leaving 6 bases unmatched. CDR3 nucleotide sequence: TGTGCCAGCAGCCAGGGGGAGTGGGACTATGGCTACACCTTC. Amino acid sequence: CASSQGEWDYGYTF.

This clonotype was seen repeatedly, ten times or more. The V call is TRBV24-1, the J call TRBJ2-1, with D uncertain. V was pared by 3 bases and J by 0 bases, with 17 bases between. CDR3 size: 18 residues. Germline V gives CDR1 KGHDR, CDR2 SFDVKD. The CDR3 loop is CATSDHPTAPDSYNEQFF. In DNA, the CDR3 is TGTGCCACCAGTGATCATCCTACCGCCCCCGACTCCTACAATGAGCAGTTCTTC.

This clonotype has at least ten counts. The V gene is TRBV5-1, the J gene TRBJ1-6; 7 bases agree with TRBD1. The V segment lost 1 base and the J segment 4 bases; nucleotides outside the gene matches: 11. CDR1 is SGHRS and CDR2 is YFSETQ in the germline V gene. This CDR3 spans 18 amino acids. CDR3 DNA sequence: TGCGCCAGCAGCTTGAAGAGGGACAGTGTTCGTTATAATTCACCCCTCCACTTT. It specifies CASSLKRDSVRYNSPLHF.

In this sample, this clonotype turned up many times. The chain carries TRBV28 and TRBJ1-1; tentatively, D is TRBD1 (5 bases). Between the trimmed V and J ends, which lost 3 bases and 4 bases, there was a span of 15 bases. Germline values: CDR1 MDHEN, CDR2 SYDVKM. The CDR3 is 15 amino acids. CDR3 loop: CASSFGPFGATEAFF. CDR3 DNA sequence: TGTGCCAGCAGTTTCGGCCCCTTCGGGGCCACTGAAGCTTTCTTT.

The sample holds many counts of this clonotype. The V gene is TRBV28, the J gene TRBJ2-7; D might be TRBD1 or TRBD2, each matching 5 bases. This CDR3 contains 15 residues. Germline CDR1 reads MDHEN; CDR2 reads SYDVKM. The germline V and J ends were trimmed by 7 bases and 1 base, with 17 bases remaining between them. The CDR3 reads CASIRRRGPSYEQYF. In nucleotides, the CDR3 is TGTGCCAGCATTCGAAGACGGGGACCATCCTACGAGCAGTACTTC.

The CDR3 protein is CASSQSDRVSFF. The CDR3 coding sequence is TGTGCCAGCAGCCAATCCGACAGGGTCAGCTTCTTC. J is TRBJ2-1 and V is TRBV3-1; TRBD1 aligns across 7 bases. The germline V gene has CDR1 LGHDT and CDR2 YNNKEL (reference sequence). There are 12 residues in the CDR3. V lost 2 bases, J lost 16 bases, and 8 bases stayed unmatched.

There are many counts of this clonotype. CDR3 amino acids: CASSLGISKGSNEQFF. The CDR3 DNA reads as TGTGCCAGCAGCTTAGGGATCAGTAAGGGGTCCAATGAGCAGTTCTTC. This sequence joins TRBV7-9 and TRBJ2-1; tentatively, D is TRBD1 (5 bases). The CDR3 consists of 16 residues. The germline CDR1 and CDR2 sequences are SEHNR and FQNEAQ (reference sequence). V lost 1 base and J 6 bases, leaving 16 bases between the germline ends. The variable domain in full, completed from reference TRBV7-9 and TRBJ2-1, reads DTGVSQNPRHKITKRGQNVTFRCDPISEHNRLYWYRQTLGQGPEFLTYFQNEAQLEKSRLLSDRFSAERPKGSFSTLEIQRTEQGDSAMYLCASSLGISKGSNEQFFGPGTRLTVL.

This clonotype was observed a handful of times. The chain carries TRBV4-1 and TRBJ2-1, with TRBD1 matching over 10 bases. Germline-derived CDR1 and CDR2 are MGHRA and YSYEKL. The CDR3 extends over 14 amino acids. J gave up 12 bases and V 1 base, and 6 bases lay outside the gene matches. The CDR3 DNA reads as TGCGCCAGCAGCCAAGCTAGGACAGGGGGAGGGCAGTTCTTC. It codes for CASSQARTGGGQFF.

J is TRBJ2-1 and V is TRBV19, with TRBD2 matching 12 bases. This CDR3 is 15 amino acids long. The germline V gene encodes CDR1 LNHDA and CDR2 SQIVND (reference sequence). V was clipped by 5 bases and J by 12 bases; unmatched bases: 11. The CDR3 region has the DNA TGTGCCAGTAGTGGACTAGCGGGGCCGAAGGGGTGGCAGTTCTTC. Protein: CASSGLAGPKGWQFF.